The T cell receptor (beta chain) described here comes from a study of blood T cell repertoires in COVID-19. Whole-study context: Samples taken during acute and convalescent COVID-19 were collected in the United States, Italy and Spain. T cells, B-cell-depleted T cells, or PBMCs provided the cDNA or gDNA that served as material.

The authors' processing: Researchers report that nucleated cell counts were estimated from reference gene primer amplification. Repertoires were generated with immunoSEQ multiplex PCR, while TCRdb's copy carries only in-frame clones and drops some. V, J and clone size are taken as reported in that table, and D and trimming were inferred from the DNA itself. The sample carries about 310,000 clones, around 90% recorded once. The Seattle site enrolled patients during active infection and followed them longitudinally. The CDR3 spans 16 residues. The V segment lost 0 bases and the J segment 2 bases; nucleotides outside the gene matches: 4. Germline lookup yields CDR1 KGHDR and CDR2 SFDVKD.

This TCR was sampled from a woman in her thirties or forties with COVID-19, enrolled during active disease. Sequencing used peripheral blood. V is TRBV24-1 and J is TRBJ2-3, with 7 bases aligning to TRBD1. CDR3 sequence (DNA): TGTGCCACCAGTGATTTGAAGGGGGCCCCCACAGATACGCAGTATTTT. This translates into CATSDLKGAPTDTQYF.